The clone carrying this TCR beta chain was seen only a few times. Its antigen is undetermined. TCRdb re-called the reads with MiXCR, one entry per CDR3 protein. This sample yields roughly 230,000 distinct CDR3 sequences, of which approximately 15% are seen a single time; approximately 51% belongs to the top ten. The sample originates from a study of T cell repertoires in cytomegalovirus infection. Overall study: Public signatures in TCR beta pointed to CMV infection and matching HLA type.

Study-wide results and limits: Carriers of CMV plus the relevant HLA were identified by cumulative public TCR beta family frequency. The ex vivo response was dominated by HLA-C-restricted CMV-specific TCR beta clonotypes.

This CDR3 is built from 15 residues. Trimming took off 3 bases at V and 1 base at J, with 10 bases between the two ends. Germline lookup yields CDR1 SEHNR and CDR2 FQNEAQ (reference sequence). The clonotype comes from a human donor in good health (CMV status not recorded). Some clones in this sample may be carry-over from other donors' samples. The V call is TRBV7-9, the J call TRBJ2-1; D unresolved. The specimen was CD8+ T cells from PBMCs. The CDR3 DNA is TGTGCCAGCAGCTTCTCGTACAGTTCCTACAATGAGCAGTTCTTC. It is translated as CASSFSYSSYNEQFF.